The 10 T cell receptor beta chains below all came from one sample that was sequenced in a study of cytomegalovirus exposure and HLA in healthy donors. Primers included in the PCR were 60 Vbeta and 13 Jbeta primers. Data came from immunoSEQ multiplex PCR; TCRdb stores just in-frame clones and leaves some out. This sample has approximately 86,000 clones, with about 70% found just once. The sample taken for sequencing was PBMCs. Receptors originate from a man aged 35 to 55 in good health and CMV-seronegative.

J is TRBJ1-2 and V is TRBV19; D call uncertain. The CDR3 is 14 amino acids. Deletions cut 5 bases from V and 2 bases from J, with 12 bases between. Germline V gene lookup returns CDR1 LNHDA and CDR2 SQIVND (reference sequence). CDR3 sequence: CASSLAGPNYGYTF. The DNA for the CDR3 is TGTGCCAGTAGTTTGGCAGGCCCAAACTATGGCTACACCTTC.

The V and J genes are TRBV7-8 and TRBJ2-1, with D perhaps matching TRBD2 (5 bases). Between the trimmed V and J ends, which lost 5 bases and 0 bases, there was a span of 8 bases. This CDR3 comprises 14 residues. CDR1 SGHVS and CDR2 FQNEAQ come from the germline V gene. In DNA, the CDR3 is TGTGCCAGCAGCCGCCGGGACTCCTACAATGAGCAGTTCTTC. It is translated as CASSRRDSYNEQFF.

The chain has TRBV6-1 and TRBJ1-1, with TRBD1 matching over 8 bases. The CDR3 sequence is 13 residues long. V shed 6 bases, J shed 3 bases, and the junction held 3 bases outside the gene matches. Germline CDR1 MNHNS, CDR2 SASEGT. The DNA for the CDR3 is TGTGCCAGCAGAACGGACAGGGACACTGAAGCTTTCTTT. Translation gives CASRTDRDTEAFF.

This clone was counted between two and nine times. This same CDR3 is encoded by further DNA sequences in the sample. The chain is built from TRBV11-2 and TRBJ1-1; D possibly corresponds to TRBD1 (5 bases). Germline CDR1 and CDR2: SGHAT and FQNNGV. The CDR3 extends over 13 amino acids. The germline V and J ends were trimmed by 3 bases and 1 base, with 6 bases remaining between them. CDR3: CASSFQGNTEAFF. CDR3 sequence (DNA): TGTGCCAGCAGCTTCCAGGGGAACACTGAAGCTTTCTTT.

V usage is TRBV6-1 and J usage is TRBJ2-6, with D maybe TRBD1 (5 bases). The CDR3 is 15 residues long. CDR1 and CDR2 (germline): MNHNS, SASEGT. V was cut by 3 bases and J by 1 base, with 7 bases left in between. The DNA of the CDR3 is TGTGCCAGCAGTGACAGGGCATCTGGGGCCAACGTCCTGACTTTC. Amino acid sequence: CASSDRASGANVLTF.

This clone was recorded a few times. The V call is TRBV28, the J call TRBJ1-1; tentatively, D is TRBD1 (5 bases). V gave up 5 bases and J gave up 6 bases, with 16 bases separating them. There are 14 residues in the CDR3. Germline V gene data show CDR1 as MDHEN and CDR2 as SYDVKM. The CDR3 loop is CASSPQGLGAEAFF. In DNA form, the CDR3 reads TGTGCCAGCAGTCCGCAGGGACTTGGCGCTGAAGCTTTCTTT.

About this clone: No conserved phenylalanine or tryptophan ends this CDR3, so it is likely a read error. The rearrangement uses TRBV19 and TRBJ1-5; 8 nucleotides match TRBD1. The CDR3 spans 14 residues. Losses at the gene ends were 5 bases for V and 4 bases for J; bases not matched to a gene: 4. Germline V lookup: CDR1 LNHDA, CDR2 SQIVND (reference sequence). This chain's CDR3 is CASSVGQGNQPQHL. The CDR3, as DNA: TGTGCCAGTAGTGTTGGACAGGGTAATCAGCCCCAGCATCTT.

This clone was detected only once. DNA of the CDR3: TGTGCCAGCAGCAAACCCGGGGGCGAGCAGTACTTC. It encodes CASSKPGGEQYF. V gene TRBV6-5 combines with J gene TRBJ2-7, with a tentative D call TRBD2 (6 bases). The germline V gene encodes CDR1 MNHEY and CDR2 SVGAGI. The CDR3 contains 12 residues. Trimming stripped 6 bases from V and 6 bases from J, with 12 bases between.

This clone was observed a single time. The chain recombines TRBV15 with TRBJ1-6, with 7 nucleotides matching TRBD1. CDR1 and CDR2 (germline): LNHNV, YYDKDF (reference sequence). The CDR3 is made up of 17 amino acids. With 1 base clipped from V and 13 bases from J, the junction kept 16 bases outside the gene matches. The CDR3 protein is CATSRGGPGQFISPLHF. CDR3 coding DNA: TGTGCCACCAGCAGAGGGGGACCGGGACAGTTTATATCGCCCCTCCACTTT.

The J gene is TRBJ2-2, the V gene TRBV5-5; 9 bases are a match to TRBD2. CDR3 length: 16 amino acids. V lost 6 bases and J lost 9; bases outside the gene matches: 15. Germline CDR1 SGHKS, CDR2 YYEKEE (reference sequence). Here the CDR3 reads CASNPQAGGPFRELFF. The CDR3 DNA sequence: TGTGCCAGCAACCCTCAGGCGGGGGGGCCGTTCCGGGAGCTGTTTTTT.